This TCR beta chain was documented in a study of identical twins. Study outcomes and limitations: With abundant cord blood beta clonotypes, insertions were fewer; memory repertoires showed no such pattern.

Template switching added a universal primer binding site, and final cDNA carried unique molecular identifiers. TCRdb used MiXCR to reprocess the 5' RACE reads, holding one entry per CDR3 protein. The data contain 690,000 or so distinct CDR3 sequences, more than 6.5% of them singletons. Germline V gives CDR1 SGDLS, CDR2 YYNGEE. The CDR3 is 15 residues long. Deletions cut 3 bases from V and 2 bases from J, with 12 bases between. Of note for this clonotype: Its antigen is undetermined.

These data also featured in a second study, about yellow fever vaccine responses in identical twins.

The chain combines TRBV9 with TRBJ2-1; a weak D match, TRBD1 (6 bases). This clonotype was sampled from a woman aged 18-35 years in good health. Sequencing used PBMCs. Written as DNA, the CDR3 is TGTGCCAGCAGCGCCAGGGACACCACCTACAATGAGCAGTTCTTC. Translated, it gives CASSARDTTYNEQFF.